This T cell receptor (beta chain) was sequenced during a study of CD8+ T cells in alopecia areata. Extraction of RNA preceded its reverse transcription into cDNA, which served as the sequencing template. Profiling relied on immunoSEQ multiplex PCR, and the TCRdb table lists in-frame clones only, not all of them. The sample lists about 290,000 clones, 55% to 70% occurring once. Treatment denoted: oral pan-JAK inhibitor, 5-10 mg twice daily. This sequence was found in a human donor with alopecia areata. This specimen was CD4+ T cells sorted from blood, taken at week 24, from a patient treated with tofacitinib.

For the CDR3, the DNA is TGTGCCAGCAGCTTAGTTGATCAGCCCCAGCATTTT. It is translated as CASSLVDQPQHF. The gene calls are TRBV7-9 and TRBJ1-5, with unresolved D. Trimming took 1 base from V and 5 from J, leaving 3 bases between them. Germline V gives CDR1 SEHNR, CDR2 FQNEAQ (reference sequence). This CDR3 contains 12 residues.